One sample yielded the 17 T cell receptor beta chains listed below, sequenced in a study of CXCR3-negative and CXCR3-positive naive CD8 T cells. Study-level points and caveats: In CXCR3-positive naive cells, the TRB CDR3s were more hydrophobic than in CXCR3-negative naive cells.

These TCRs' antigens remain unknown. The authors made the TRB cDNA libraries by 5' RACE using UMI labels. TCRdb re-called the 5' RACE reads and shows each CDR3 protein once, DNA omitted. This listing includes about 98,000 distinct CDR3 sequences. Sequenced: naive CXCR3+ CD8+ T cells from blood. Described subset: CD45RO-CCR7+CD27+CD95- naive CD8+ T cells expressing CXCR3 (TNR3+). The receptors originated from a human donor in good health. Some clones in this sample may be carry-over from other donors' samples.

This chain links TRBV29-1 with TRBJ2-1; without DNA, the TCRdb call of TRBD1 cannot be checked. The CDR3 runs 15 residues. From germline, CDR1 is SQVTM and CDR2 ANQGSEA. CDR3 loop: CSVPGLSWDHNEQFF.

The CDR3 protein is CASSITGAEQYF. The chain joins TRBV28 to TRBJ2-7; the TCRdb D gene call, TRBD1, has no DNA to confirm it. Germline V CDR1 and CDR2: MDHEN, SYDVKM. CDR3 length: 12 residues.

The chain combines TRBV7-6 with TRBJ2-1. Germline V gene data show CDR1 as SGHVS and CDR2 as FNYEAQ. The CDR3 spans 14 residues. The chain's CDR3 is CASSLGDQYNEQFF.

The chain recombines TRBV19 with TRBJ2-7; there is no DNA to check the TCRdb D call of TRBD2. Germline V gives CDR1 LNHDA, CDR2 SQIVND (reference sequence). The CDR3 consists of 14 residues. The CDR3 is CASKPAGGDYEQYF. The full variable domain, rest sourced from reference TRBV19 and TRBJ2-7, is DGGITQSPKYLFRKEGQNVTLSCEQNLNHDAMYWYRQDPGQGLRLIYYSQIVNDFQKGDIAEGYSVSREKKESFPLTVTSAQKNPTAFYLCASKPAGGDYEQYFGPGTRLTVT.

This chain connects TRBV19 to TRBJ2-6. The CDR3 totals 18 residues. Per germline, CDR1 LNHDA and CDR2 SQIVND (reference sequence). The CDR3: CASSIRGVAYSGANVLTF.

The chain uses TRBV3-1 and TRBJ2-1. Germline V gene sequence: CDR1 LGHDT, CDR2 YNNKEL (reference sequence). The CDR3 loop spans 15 amino acids. CDR3 sequence: CASSQGGAPYNEQFF.

V gene TRBV27 combines with J gene TRBJ2-2; TCRdb lists TRBD1, though no DNA is available to test this call. The CDR3 is made up of 15 amino acids. Germline CDR1 and CDR2: MNHEY and SMNVEV (reference sequence). CDR3 protein: CASTGQGYGTGELFF.

The rearrangement joins TRBV5-1 to TRBJ2-7; TCRdb's D call of TRBD1 is untestable without DNA. CDR1 and CDR2 from the germline V gene are SGHRS and YFSETQ. This CDR3 has 14 amino acids. This CDR3 reads CASSPGQGLEEQYF.

This chain connects TRBV27 to TRBJ2-1; there is no DNA to check the TCRdb D call of TRBD1. Germline V CDR1 and CDR2: MNHEY, SMNVEV (reference sequence). The CDR3 has 16 amino acids. The CDR3 sequence is CASQAGVQISYNEQFF.

CDR3 loop: CSARDLSPGSGYNEQFF. The V gene is TRBV20-1, the J gene TRBJ2-1; TCRdb indicates TRBD1, and absent DNA this call remains unverified. Looked up from germline, CDR1 is DFQATT and CDR2 is SNEGSKA (reference sequence). This CDR3 spans 17 amino acids.

J is TRBJ2-7 and V is TRBV19; TCRdb lists TRBD1, though no DNA is available to test this call. CDR3 length: 12 amino acids. Per the germline V gene, CDR1 is LNHDA and CDR2 is SQIVND (reference sequence). The CDR3: CASSEGGLEQYF. Combining the CDR3 with reference TRBV19 and TRBJ2-7 gives the whole variable domain DGGITQSPKYLFRKEGQNVTLSCEQNLNHDAMYWYRQDPGQGLRLIYYSQIVNDFQKGDIAEGYSVSREKKESFPLTVTSAQKNPTAFYLCASSEGGLEQYFGPGTRLTVT.

This sequence joins TRBV6-2 or TRBV6-3 and TRBJ2-1; the TCRdb D gene call, TRBD2, has no DNA to confirm it. The CDR3 totals 14 residues. Germline V gene sequence: CDR1 MNHEY, CDR2 SVGEGT. This chain's CDR3 is CASSEAGSYNEQFF.

The rearrangement uses TRBV28 and TRBJ2-7; TCRdb selects TRBD1, and the lack of DNA leaves this call unchecked. CDR1 MDHEN and CDR2 SYDVKM come from the germline V gene. The CDR3 extends over 14 amino acids. CDR3 amino acids: CASSLTGEGGEQYF.

The gene calls are TRBV6-4 and TRBJ2-1; no DNA is available, so the TRBD2 call from TCRdb remains unchecked. This CDR3 contains 12 residues. Germline assignment: CDR1 MRHNA and CDR2 SNTAGT. CDR3 loop: CASSEGLGEQFF.

V and J are TRBV11-2 and TRBJ2-7. The germline gives CDR1 SGHAT, CDR2 FQNNGV. CDR3 size: 14 residues. The CDR3 region is CASSLGDTYYEQYF. Full variable domain (missing parts from reference TRBV11-2 and TRBJ2-7): EAGVAQSPRYKIIEKRQSVAFWCNPISGHATLYWYQQILGQGPKLLIQFQNNGVVDDSQLPKDRFSAERLKGVDSTLKIQPAKLEDSAVYLCASSLGDTYYEQYFGPGTRLTVT.

The rearrangement links TRBV12-3 or TRBV12-4 to TRBJ2-5; TCRdb indicates TRBD1, and absent DNA this call remains unverified. The CDR3 extends over 16 amino acids. The CDR3 protein is CASSPNGAALEETQYF.

The chain recombines TRBV6-2 or TRBV6-3 with TRBJ2-1. The V gene's germline CDR1 is MNHEY and CDR2 SVGEGT. CDR3 length: 13 residues. The CDR3 spells CASTQQAYNEQFF.